This T cell receptor (beta chain) was observed in a study of blood T cell repertoires in COVID-19. Measured with immunoSEQ multiplex PCR; TCRdb has only the in-frame clones, and not every one. The table lists more than 50,000 clones, approximately 78% of them singletons. V lost 2 bases and J lost 0, with 10 bases in between. In germline, CDR1 is LGHDT, CDR2 YNNKEL (reference sequence). The CDR3 covers 16 residues. The J gene is TRBJ1-4, the V gene TRBV3-1 (or the pseudogene TRBV3-2); weak D call: TRBD1 (5 bases). This receptor was taken from a human donor in a cohort sampled during active COVID-19. Sample: peripheral blood. CDR3 sequence (DNA): TGTGCCAGCAGCCAATCGGGGGATACAACTAATGAAAAACTGTTTTTT. This sequence encodes CASSQSGDTTNEKLFF.